These 21 T cell receptor beta chains were sequenced from one sample in a study of CD8 T cells in ankylosing spondylitis. The antigens for these receptors are not known. From the 5' RACE reads, TCRdb called clonotypes with MiXCR, one entry per CDR3 protein. The table records approximately 300,000 distinct CDR3 sequences, less than 10% of them present only once. Study results and limitations: Seemingly characteristic of ankylosing spondylitis blood was a TCR beta motif consisting of under ten highly homologous variants.

Sequenced input: blood, either unsorted or a sorted T cell fraction (not recorded which). The receptors come from a male donor with ankylosing spondylitis.

The chain joins TRBV7-9 to TRBJ1-5; D is ambiguous. The V end was cut by 1 base, the J end by 0 bases, with 7 bases between. This CDR3 is built from 15 residues. Germline assignment: CDR1 SEHNR and CDR2 FQNEAQ (reference sequence). As DNA, the CDR3 is TGTGCCAGCAGCTTAGGGCGGGGTAGCAATCAGCCCCAGCATTTT. It yields the protein CASSLGRGSNQPQHF.

This clonotype has a count of ten or more. This rearrangement joins TRBV10-3 to TRBJ2-3; TRBD2 is a possible D gene (5 bases). V was cut by 5 bases and J by 3 bases, with 15 bases left in between. This CDR3 comprises 15 residues. Germline CDR1 and CDR2: ENHRY and SYGVKD. DNA for the CDR3: TGTGCCATCAGTCTTATCTACGGGGAGACAGATACGCAGTATTTT. Translating gives CAISLIYGETDTQYF.

The chain carries TRBV12-3 or TRBV12-4 and TRBJ2-2, with 10 bases matching TRBD1. CDR3 length equals 15 residues. Unmatched junction bases numbered 7, after V lost 7 bases and J lost 5 bases. The CDR3 loop reads CASTSRTGGTGELFF. The CDR3 coding sequence is TGTGCCAGCACCTCTAGGACAGGGGGGACCGGGGAGCTGTTTTTT.

This chain joins TRBV7-2 and TRBJ2-3, with a weak D call TRBD2 (5 bases). Germline assignment: CDR1 SGHTA and CDR2 FQGNSA. CDR3 length: 12 residues. The CDR3 nucleotides are TGTGCTCGTTTGGGAGCCACAGATACGCAGTATTTT. Amino acid sequence: CARLGATDTQYF.

The gene calls are TRBV6-5 and TRBJ1-1, with D possibly matching TRBD1 (6 bases). Germline CDR1 reads MNHEY; CDR2 reads SVGAGI. The CDR3 has 12 amino acids. V lost 3 bases and J lost 8, with 10 bases in between. DNA for the CDR3: TGTGCCAGCAGTTATGAGGGGGGGGAAGCTTTCTTT. Translated, it gives CASSYEGGEAFF.

This clonotype showed up just a few times. The chain combines TRBV24-1 with TRBJ2-6; D tentatively reads TRBD1 or TRBD2 (5 bases each). Trimming pared 11 bases from V and 4 bases from J, leaving 11 bases between. CDR3 length equals 13 residues. Germline V gene data show CDR1 as KGHDR and CDR2 as SFDVKD. The CDR3 bases are TGTGCCATCGGGGCATCCGGGGCCAACGTCCTGACTTTC. This translates into CAIGASGANVLTF.

The table lists this clonotype with many counts. The chain has TRBV20-1 and TRBJ2-4; 11 bases line up with TRBD2. CDR3 length: 15 amino acids. The germline V gene encodes CDR1 DFQATT and CDR2 SNEGSKA (reference sequence). Trimming at V came to 6 bases and at J to 4 bases, leaving 8 bases not matched to a gene. The CDR3 region is CSAEPRLAGKNIQYF. In nucleotides, the CDR3 is TGCAGTGCAGAACCCCGACTAGCGGGAAAAAACATTCAGTACTTC.

The chain links TRBV20-1 to TRBJ2-5; the D gene is possibly TRBD2 (6 bases). The germline gives CDR1 DFQATT, CDR2 SNEGSKA (reference sequence). CDR3 length equals 14 residues. V lost 3 bases and J 5 bases, leaving 16 bases between the germline ends. DNA of the CDR3: TGCAGTGCTAGGCCTTGGGGGGTTGGGGAGACCCAGTACTTC. It codes for CSARPWGVGETQYF.

This clonotype appeared many times. The rearrangement links TRBV29-1 to TRBJ2-2; tentatively, D is TRBD1 or TRBD2 (6 bases each). Trimming took 7 bases from V and 5 from J, leaving 17 bases between them. Germline assignment: CDR1 SQVTM and CDR2 ANQGSEA. This CDR3 has 14 residues. In DNA form, the CDR3 reads TGCAGCGCCGAACGAGGGGGGAAGACCGGGGAGCTGTTTTTT. Protein: CSAERGGKTGELFF.

A few counts support this clonotype. The rearrangement uses TRBV5-1 and TRBJ2-7, with a possible D match to TRBD1 (6 bases). The CDR3 covers 13 residues. Germline V lookup: CDR1 SGHRS, CDR2 YFSETQ. Trimming pared 3 bases from V and 2 bases from J, leaving 9 bases between. The CDR3 region is CASSYRAPYEQYF. CDR3 DNA: TGCGCCAGCAGCTACAGGGCCCCCTACGAGCAGTACTTC.

The chain employs TRBV6-5 and TRBJ2-3; possibly TRBD1 for D (6 bases). The V end was cut by 0 bases, the J end by 2 bases, with 12 bases between. The V gene's germline CDR1 is MNHEY and CDR2 SVGAGI. CDR3 length: 16 residues. CDR3 amino acids: CASSYSGAYTTDTQYF. In DNA, the CDR3 is TGTGCCAGCAGTTACTCGGGGGCTTATACCACAGATACGCAGTATTTT.

This chain connects TRBV11-3 to TRBJ1-6; D remains unclear. Germline assignment: CDR1 SGHNT and CDR2 YENEEA. Trimming stripped 0 bases from V and 8 bases from J, with 5 bases between. This CDR3 comprises 13 residues. The CDR3 DNA reads TGTGCCAGCAGCTTAGATTCATATTCACCCCTCCACTTT. Protein product: CASSLDSYSPLHF.

As regards this clonotype: With a much larger clone just one base away, this may be a read error. The chain has TRBV12-3 or TRBV12-4 and TRBJ2-2, with D unclear. The CDR3 totals 15 residues. The CDR3 sequence is CTSSLLGGNTGELFF. The CDR3 nucleotides are TGTACCAGCAGTTTGCTAGGCGGGAACACCGGGGAGCTGTTTTTT.

This clonotype was detected ten times or more. The chain combines TRBV20-1 with TRBJ2-7, with TRBD1 as a possible D gene (5 bases). Trimming removed 3 bases at V and 2 bases at J, with 8 bases between. This CDR3 has 12 residues. Germline V CDR1 and CDR2: DFQATT, SNEGSKA (reference sequence). DNA for the CDR3: TGCAGTGCTAGTAACAGGCCCTACGAGCAGTACTTC. It specifies CSASNRPYEQYF.

This chain connects TRBV14 to TRBJ2-1, with D tentatively TRBD2 (6 bases). CDR1 is SGHDN, CDR2 FVKESK, per germline. With 0 bases removed from V and 3 bases from J, the gap between germline ends came to 18 bases. CDR3 length: 18 residues. CDR3 loop: CASSQESGWSSGYNEQFF. CDR3 coding DNA: TGTGCCAGCAGCCAAGAGTCTGGGTGGAGTAGCGGCTACAATGAGCAGTTCTTC.

This clonotype was observed many times. The chain has TRBV3-1 and TRBJ2-7; TRBD1 matches 7 bases. The CDR3 has 16 amino acids. V lost 5 bases and J lost 4; bases outside the gene matches: 14. The germline V gene has CDR1 LGHDT and CDR2 YNNKEL (reference sequence). CDR3 sequence reads: CASSSSADRVGYEQYF. For the CDR3, the DNA is TGTGCCAGCAGCTCGAGTGCCGACAGGGTTGGGTACGAGCAGTACTTC.

This chain uses TRBV6-2 or TRBV6-3 with TRBJ2-1; D gene unclear. The CDR3 extends over 15 amino acids. Germline V gene lookup returns CDR1 MNHEY and CDR2 SVGEGT. V lost 5 bases and J 0 bases, leaving 11 bases between the germline ends. The CDR3 sequence is CASSGIRNSYNEQFF. CDR3 nucleotides: TGTGCCAGCAGTGGGATTAGAAACTCCTACAATGAGCAGTTCTTC.

This clonotype showed up just a few times. The gene calls are TRBV5-1 and TRBJ2-4; the match to TRBD1 covers 12 bases. The germline V gene has CDR1 SGHRS and CDR2 YFSETQ. The CDR3 is 19 residues long. The J segment lost 0 bases and the V segment lost 0 bases, leaving 7 bases of the junction unmatched. The DNA of the CDR3 is TGCGCCAGCAGCTTGGGGTCCGGGACAGGGGGCCTAGCCAAAAACATTCAGTACTTC. This codes for CASSLGSGTGGLAKNIQYF.

There are a few counts of this clonotype. This sequence joins TRBV12-5 and TRBJ1-6, with D maybe TRBD1 (5 bases). CDR1 is LGHNT and CDR2 is FRNRAP in the germline V gene. Trimming removed 5 bases from V and 10 bases from J, with 18 bases in between. The CDR3 length is 15 residues. CDR3 in DNA: TGTGCTAGTGGTCCACAAGGACGTCGGGGGTCACCCCTCCACTTT. Protein sequence: CASGPQGRRGSPLHF.

This clonotype was counted a few times. The V call is TRBV20-1, the J call TRBJ1-5; 9 bases align to TRBD1. V lost 5 bases and J lost 8; bases outside the gene matches: 4. The CDR3 contains 12 residues. Germline V gives CDR1 DFQATT, CDR2 SNEGSKA (reference sequence). CDR3 sequence (DNA): TGCAGTGCTCAGACAGGGGGGAAGCCCCAGCATTTT. Translating gives CSAQTGGKPQHF.

This clonotype showed up just a few times. The J gene is TRBJ2-2, the V gene TRBV5-1; a weak D match, TRBD2 (5 bases). V lost 4 bases and J lost 0, with 10 bases in between. The CDR3 loop spans 15 amino acids. Germline values: CDR1 SGHRS, CDR2 YFSETQ. The CDR3 nucleotides are TGCGCCAGCAGCCCCGTGACTACGAACACCGGGGAGCTGTTTTTT. Its protein is CASSPVTTNTGELFF.